This T cell receptor (beta chain) was captured by sequencing in a study of beta chain features in type 1 diabetes (dated by TCRdb to the late 2010s). Background for the entire study: Mean age, gender distribution, total cell number and subset yield were not different between patients and healthy donors. A total of some 100,000,000 sorted cells were examined across all samples, and the number of cells per subset was strongly correlated with RNA yield. In the study, TCRB repertoires of sorted circulating CD4+ T cell subsets from recently diagnosed type 1 diabetes patients were compared with those of matched healthy donors. Regulatory and stem cell-like memory subsets were obtained from only 8 patients and roughly eight healthy donors, while naive and central memory subsets were obtained from all 30 or so donors. Here is what the overall study found, with its caveats: Because cDNA was sequenced instead of genomic DNA, activated cells with high expression could be over-represented, although the groups did not differ in activation or CD3 levels. Shorter templates might be favored by PCR, yet because patient and control samples were amplified and corrected together, any such skew would affect both groups equally. A moderate but significant shortening of TCRB CDR3 length was observed in type 1 diabetes patients in all four CD4+ subsets. Patients with type 1 diabetes made fewer insertions and deleted more nucleotides at VDJ recombination sites, implying thymic rearrangement abnormalities. Naive, central memory and regulatory TCRB repertoires appeared to be more similar among patients than among healthy donors. HLA sub-analyses involved small numbers of individuals, so any influence of HLA type on TCRB rearrangement remained unresolved.

From each donor, a single peripheral blood sample of about 100 mL on average was drawn into heparinised tubes. A BD FACSAria II and a panel including CD45RO, CCR7, CD25, CD127, CD95 and CD27 were used to sort naive, central memory, regulatory and stem cell-like memory CD4+ T cells. Every sorted population had a purity above 95%. PBMCs were separated immediately by Lymphoprep density gradient centrifugation and were stained directly, without being cultured. Samples were stained and sorted in pairs, with one healthy donor and one patient per experiment, so that batch effects were minimized. The entire isolated RNA was reverse transcribed using the High Capacity cDNA Reverse Transcription Kit, and thus expressed TCRB transcripts were sequenced. Deep immunoSEQ sequencing was performed on naive, central memory and regulatory T cell samples, with an average of roughly 3.5 million total reads per sample. After sorted cells were lysed in RLT buffer, RNA was extracted with DNase-treated RNeasy Micro or Mini kits, with the choice depending on cell number. Each cell subset was processed separately to prevent cross-contamination, with patient and healthy donor samples processed together. Using the immunoSEQ multiplex PCR, TCRB sequences were amplified from cDNA into 87-bp fragments spanning the CDR3 region. Amplicons were sequenced on the Illumina HiSeq platform. In the original analysis: Synthetic template baselines were used to correct PCR bias computationally, reads within Hamming distance 2 were collapsed together, and singletons that could not be merged were discarded. Reads were aligned to IMGT to assign V, D and J genes, CDR3 length, and insertions or deletions at six rearrangement sites. Within each subset, clonotype counts were normalized to sorted cell number, after which true diversity and Gini coefficients were computed with the tcR R package. The overlap coefficient, calculated on TCRB nucleotide sequences, was used to measure repertoire sharing. Out-of-frame TCRB sequences from naive cells were analyzed to stand in for the pre-selection repertoire. TCRdb carries this immuneACCESS record with in-frame sequences only. Its versions omit some clonotypes, under half of them owing to an unresolved V gene in the studies checked, with the rest unexplained. The DNA gave D and trimming, while V, J and clone size come from that table. This sample comprises about 360,000 clones, over 9.5% of them detected only once. Clones ranked in the top ten supply less than 0.02% of the sample.

This clone was counted only a few times. Its antigen is not yet known. No much larger clonotype is one base removed from it; base qualities were not supplied. The V end loses 0 bases and the J end loses 0 bases, and a stretch of 14 bases separates them. Counted from cysteine to phenylalanine, this CDR3 has 17 amino acids. Here the CDR3 DNA is all that survives: 51 bases in frame from base 1. The germline V gene sets CDR1 to LGHNA and CDR2 to YNFKEQ. The sample was naive CD4+ T cells from blood. Read against the paper, the sample's cell subset or site label means: true naive CD4+ T cells. The receptor's source is a man aged 18 to 30 in good health. The receptor chain draws on TRBV4-2 and TRBJ1-1; the D gene is unclear. The DNA is TGTGCCAGCAGCCAAGAGGTGAGGACTGAGATGAACACTGAAGCTTTCTTT. Its coded protein is CASSQEVRTEMNTEAFF.